Given below is one T cell receptor beta chain in context. Original processing methods: How many nucleated cells were present was estimated from reference gene primer amplification. The assay was immunoSEQ multiplex PCR, and TCRdb's table has in-frame clones only and misses some. The DNA gave D and trimming, while V, J and clone size come from that table. The repertoire has under 200,000 clones, approximately 88% of them found once; the top ten carry about a tenth. This entry belongs to a study of blood T cell repertoires in COVID-19. Across the study: Specimens from acute and convalescent COVID-19 originated in the United States, Italy and Spain. PBMCs, B-cell-depleted T cells, or T cells were the source of the cDNA or gDNA that made up the material.

The V and J ends lost 1 base and 4 bases respectively, with 10 bases between them. The germline gives CDR1 SEHNR, CDR2 FQNEAQ (reference sequence). The CDR3 has 14 amino acids. This TCR came from an elderly woman with active or convalescent COVID-19. Sequences were obtained from peripheral blood. The V call is TRBV7-9, the J call TRBJ1-2; D not certain. CDR3 sequence (DNA): TGTGCCAGCAGCTTAGGACGCGGGAGCTATGGCTACACCTTC. It specifies CASSLGRGSYGYTF. Full variable domain (rest looked up from reference TRBV7-9 and TRBJ1-2): DTGVSQNPRHKITKRGQNVTFRCDPISEHNRLYWYRQTLGQGPEFLTYFQNEAQLEKSRLLSDRFSAERPKGSFSTLEIQRTEQGDSAMYLCASSLGRGSYGYTFGSGTRLTVV.